Each of the 15 T cell receptor beta chains below was sequenced from the same sample in a study of blood T cell repertoires in COVID-19. Measured with immunoSEQ multiplex PCR; TCRdb has only the in-frame clones, and not every one. The top ten hold less than 2% of the sample, which has about 400,000 clones, about nine tenths seen once. What was sequenced was PBMCs or T cells enriched from blood (not recorded which). The receptors stem from a woman aged 30 to 39 who had recovered from COVID-19.

This sequence joins TRBV15 and TRBJ1-2; possibly TRBD1 for D (6 bases). The CDR3 totals 16 residues. V gave up 1 base and J gave up 5 bases, with 17 bases separating them. Germline CDR1 LNHNV, CDR2 YYDKDF (reference sequence). CDR3 nucleotide sequence: TGTGCCACCAGCAGAGGGCGGGGGGCGGAGGGGTATGGCTACACCTTC. Translating it yields CATSRGRGAEGYGYTF.

This sequence joins TRBV30 and TRBJ1-1; D not resolved. Germline CDR1 GTSNPN, CDR2 SVGIG (reference sequence). The CDR3 has 12 amino acids. V dropped 5 bases and J dropped 7 bases, with 14 bases sitting between them. CDR3 in amino acids: CAWYRSGREAFF. Here the CDR3 DNA reads TGTGCCTGGTACCGGTCAGGCCGTGAAGCTTTCTTT.

The chain is built from TRBV5-6 and TRBJ2-3; no reliable D call. The germline V and J ends were trimmed by 3 bases and 2 bases, with 10 bases remaining between them. Germline loops: CDR1 SGHDT, CDR2 YYEEEE. This CDR3 comprises 14 residues. The CDR3 coding sequence is TGTGCCAGCAGCTCGGGTTTTGACACAGATACGCAGTATTTT. Amino acid sequence: CASSSGFDTDTQYF.

The gene calls are TRBV7-9 and TRBJ2-1; TRBD2 agrees at 9 bases. V lost 3 bases, J lost 5 bases, and 8 bases stayed unmatched. The CDR3 is made up of 16 amino acids. CDR1 SEHNR and CDR2 FQNEAQ come from the germline V gene (reference sequence). The CDR3 is CASSFSGLASHNEQFF. CDR3 nucleotide sequence: TGTGCCAGCAGCTTCTCCGGACTAGCGTCTCACAATGAGCAGTTCTTC.

J is TRBJ1-2 and V is TRBV2, with a tentative D call TRBD1 (5 bases). CDR1 and CDR2 from the germline V gene are SNHLY and FYNNEI. This CDR3 is 13 amino acids long. V gave up 6 bases and J gave up 7 bases, with 15 bases separating them. Here the CDR3 DNA reads TGTGCCAGCAGCCGGGGGGGTTCGCCTGGCTACACCTTC. The encoded protein is CASSRGGSPGYTF.

This clone has just one count. At the DNA level, this CDR3 is encoded by other sequences in the same sample as well. The rearrangement uses TRBV7-2 and TRBJ1-4; unclear D gene. CDR1 is SGHTA, CDR2 FQGNSA, per germline. Trimming took off 1 base at V and 0 bases at J, with 6 bases between the two ends. The length of the CDR3 is 15 residues. The CDR3: CASSLEGATNEKLFF. The CDR3 DNA reads TGTGCCAGCAGCTTAGAGGGAGCAACTAATGAAAAACTGTTTTTT.

The chain links TRBV5-4 to TRBJ2-7, with a weak D call TRBD2 (6 bases). With 2 bases removed from V and 4 bases from J, the gap between germline ends came to 25 bases. The germline CDR1 and CDR2 sequences are SGHNT and YYREEE (reference sequence). The CDR3 loop spans 18 amino acids. CDR3 sequence reads: CASSLGSSEALGIYEQYF. Written as DNA, the CDR3 is TGTGCCAGCAGCTTAGGTTCTAGCGAGGCGCTGGGGATATACGAGCAGTACTTC.

CDR3 in DNA: TGTGCCAGCAGAACCGTTGTGAGGAATTCACCCCTCCACTTT. This codes for CASRTVVRNSPLHF. The chain joins TRBV6-5 to TRBJ1-6, with D uncertain. V lost 6 bases and J lost 7, with 13 bases in between. Germline V gene sequence: CDR1 MNHEY, CDR2 SVGAGI. The CDR3 is 14 amino acids.

The rearrangement links TRBV9 to TRBJ2-1, with 9 bases lining up with TRBD2. The J segment lost 8 bases and the V segment lost 1 base, leaving 10 bases of the junction unmatched. The CDR3 is made up of 16 amino acids. Germline V gene data show CDR1 as SGDLS and CDR2 as YYNGEE. CDR3: CASSVKAGSGSYEQFF. The CDR3 nucleotides are TGTGCCAGCAGCGTAAAAGCGGGTAGCGGGAGCTATGAGCAGTTCTTC.

The rearrangement joins TRBV28 to TRBJ2-1; TRBD2 matches 11 bases. The V and J ends lost 5 bases and 2 bases, in that order; junction bases with no gene match: 2. CDR3 length equals 15 residues. CDR1 MDHEN and CDR2 SYDVKM come from the germline V gene. The CDR3 DNA follows: TGTGCCAGCAGTCGACTAGCGGGAACCTACAATGAGCAGTTCTTC. This encodes CASSRLAGTYNEQFF.

This clone was observed once. The V and J genes are TRBV18 and TRBJ2-1; the match to TRBD1 covers 7 bases. CDR1 and CDR2 (germline): KGHSH, LQKENI. CDR3 length: 12 amino acids. J was trimmed by 5 bases and V by 5 bases; bases with no gene match: 0. CDR3 sequence: CASSDRDNEQFF. For the CDR3, the DNA is TGTGCCAGCTCAGACAGGGACAATGAGCAGTTCTTC.

The V call is TRBV3-1 (or the pseudogene TRBV3-2), the J call TRBJ1-6; 8 bases are a match to TRBD1. Germline V lookup: CDR1 LGHDT, CDR2 YNNKEL (reference sequence). The CDR3 is made up of 17 amino acids. V lost 2 bases and J lost 8; bases outside the gene matches: 11. The CDR3 protein is CASSQSIDRGGYSPLHF. CDR3 DNA: TGTGCCAGCAGCCAAAGCATAGACAGGGGAGGTTATTCACCCCTCCACTTT.

This chain links TRBV10-3 with TRBJ1-1; D remains unclear. V shed 5 bases and J shed 5 bases, with 12 bases lying between them. Germline V gene lookup returns CDR1 ENHRY and CDR2 SYGVKD. This CDR3 is built from 13 residues. In DNA form, the CDR3 reads TGTGCCATCAGTCCCGGTATTAGTACTGAAGCTTTCTTT. Translation gives CAISPGISTEAFF.

The chain has TRBV13 and TRBJ2-2, with D possibly matching TRBD1 (5 bases). The V end lost 1 base, the J end lost 5 bases, and 17 bases lay between the germline ends. This CDR3 contains 17 residues. Germline-derived CDR1 and CDR2 are PRHDT and FYEKMQ (reference sequence). CDR3 loop: CASSLESRQLVTGELFF. CDR3 bases: TGTGCCAGCAGCTTAGAAAGCCGACAGCTCGTTACCGGGGAGCTGTTTTTT.

The chain links TRBV4-1 to TRBJ1-1, with D maybe TRBD1 (5 bases). CDR3 length: 15 residues. Trimming cost V 5 bases and J 1 base, with 14 bases left between them. Germline loops: CDR1 MGHRA, CDR2 YSYEKL. The CDR3 region has the DNA TGCGCCAGCAGCATGGGTCGTGGGGCGAACACTGAAGCTTTCTTT. Its translation: CASSMGRGANTEAFF.